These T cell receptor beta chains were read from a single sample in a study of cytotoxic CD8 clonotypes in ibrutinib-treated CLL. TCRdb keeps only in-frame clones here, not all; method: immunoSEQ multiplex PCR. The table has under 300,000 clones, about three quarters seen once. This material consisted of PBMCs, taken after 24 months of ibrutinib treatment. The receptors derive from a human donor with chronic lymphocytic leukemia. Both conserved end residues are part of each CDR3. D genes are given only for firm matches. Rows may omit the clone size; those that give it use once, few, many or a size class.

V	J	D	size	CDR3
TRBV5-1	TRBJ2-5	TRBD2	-	CASSLDLAGGAAFQETQYF
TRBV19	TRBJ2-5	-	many	CASSGGETQYF
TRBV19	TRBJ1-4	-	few	CANFEKLFF
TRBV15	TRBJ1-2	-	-	CATSGGHYGYTF
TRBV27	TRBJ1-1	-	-	CASSPAIGRDTEAFF
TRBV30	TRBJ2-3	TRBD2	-	CAWSPGLADTDTQYF
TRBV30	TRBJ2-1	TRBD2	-	CAWSVPAGAYNEQFF
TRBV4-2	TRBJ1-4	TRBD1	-	CASSQPDRVSEKLFF
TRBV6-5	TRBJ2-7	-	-	CASSPWRSYEQYF
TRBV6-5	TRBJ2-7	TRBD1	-	CATLGRGGIEQYF
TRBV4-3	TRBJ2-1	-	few	CASSQAEEAANEQFF
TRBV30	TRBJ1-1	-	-	CAWRGTGRIAAFF
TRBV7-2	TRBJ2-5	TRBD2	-	CASSFAGVETQYF
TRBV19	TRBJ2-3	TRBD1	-	CASRFRGPGDTQYF
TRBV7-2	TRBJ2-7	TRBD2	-	CASSLAGEGLNEQYF
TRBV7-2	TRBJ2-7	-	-	CASSSGGRRGSYEQYF
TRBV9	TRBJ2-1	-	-	CASSVARGSYNEQFF
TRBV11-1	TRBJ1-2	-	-	CASSFSRNYGYTF
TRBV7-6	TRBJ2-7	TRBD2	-	CASSLGPSGQREWNDEQYF
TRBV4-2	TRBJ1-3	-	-	CASSLSDADSGNTIYF